Sequencing of this TCR beta chain was carried out in a study of T cell responses to AZD1222 COVID-19 vaccine. To note about this clone: Antigen: not known.

Study conclusions and caveats: Clonal diversity may have been underestimated, and the donors were mostly white British, with more females than males. Two doses of AZD1222 preceded a rise in Spike-specific TCR breadth and depth. After the peak T cell response, and only then, were repertoires sampled.

Sequencing used immunoSEQ multiplex PCR; TCRdb keeps in-frame clones, though not all of them. This sample yields 150,000 or so clones, of which roughly 90% are seen a single time; 18% belongs to the top ten. CDR3 length: 13 amino acids. Looked up from germline, CDR1 is SEHNR and CDR2 is FQNEAQ (reference sequence). The germline V and J ends were trimmed by 5 bases and 4 bases, with 11 bases remaining between them. The V and J genes are TRBV7-9 and TRBJ2-5; D perhaps matches TRBD1 (6 bases). The clonotype comes from an adult in good health. The specimen was peripheral blood, collected on day 0 of AZD1222 vaccination. The CDR3 sequence: CASSLDRRETQYF. Here the CDR3 DNA reads TGTGCCAGCAGCCTGGACAGAAGAGAGACCCAGTACTTC.